Described below is a single TCR beta chain sequence and its context. Its target is unknown. V lost 9 bases and J lost 8; bases outside the gene matches: 19. Germline CDR1 and CDR2: SEHNR and FQNEAQ (reference sequence). This CDR3 has 16 amino acids. The template, approximately 500 ng total RNA, yielded TCR beta cDNA made with a constant-region primer. Three rounds of nested multiplex PCR with slightly modified ARM-PCR produced TCR beta libraries. The opening two PCR rounds, around 11 cycles each, paired TRBV1-TRBV30 forward primers with a C-beta reverse primer. TCRdb redid the calling of the multiplex PCR reads with MiXCR, one entry per CDR3 protein. Altogether almost 200,000 distinct CDR3 sequences are present, 65% being singletons, with the ten largest covering 7% to 8.5%. Germline DNA was also extracted, while the blood RNA originated from unsorted whole blood. These data originate in a study of tumor-infiltrating lymphocytes in primary liver carcinoma. Study-wide findings and caveats: Blood fell significantly below tumors in its top-250-clone fraction (p = 0.039).

Sample: peripheral blood. The receptor was isolated from a woman aged 55-70 years with primary liver carcinoma and hepatitis B virus infection. J is TRBJ1-2 and V is TRBV7-9, with 9 positions matching TRBD1. As DNA, the CDR3 is TGTGCCAGTAGCCTCTCGGGACAGGGCCCCGAACAGGGCTACACCTTC. Amino acid sequence: CASSLSGQGPEQGYTF.